Listed here are 30 T cell receptor beta chains from one sample, sequenced in a study of shared clonotypes between healthy human individuals. Sequencing was performed with immunoSEQ multiplex PCR; in TCRdb, only in-frame clones are kept and a portion is missing. The table shows around 2,000,000 clones, with under 95% occurring only once. The naive CD8 fraction comprised CD45RO-negative cells positively selected for CCR7 and excluded terminally differentiated effector memory CD45RA+ cells. What was sequenced was naive CD8+ T cells from PBMCs. The receptors originated from a young man in good health. Some clones in this sample may be carry-over from other donors' samples.

The chain combines TRBV27 with TRBJ2-7; D not certain. Germline V gives CDR1 MNHEY, CDR2 SMNVEV (reference sequence). The CDR3 length is 12 residues. V was clipped by 8 bases and J by 0 bases, with 8 bases between them. The CDR3 spells CASGPSSYEQYF. CDR3 bases: TGTGCCAGCGGGCCGTCCTCCTACGAGCAGTACTTC.

The rearrangement uses TRBV28 and TRBJ2-1; 7 positions agree with TRBD1. Losses at the gene ends were 10 bases for V and 5 bases for J; bases not matched to a gene: 14. The CDR3 loop spans 15 amino acids. Germline lookup yields CDR1 MDHEN and CDR2 SYDVKM. The CDR3 is CATIGPGQLHNEQFF. For the CDR3, the DNA is TGTGCCACTATAGGACCGGGACAGCTCCACAATGAGCAGTTCTTC.

The chain employs TRBV7-8 and TRBJ2-3; TRBD2 matches at 7 bases. CDR3 size: 19 residues. Germline CDR1 is SGHVS and CDR2 is FQNEAQ. V gave up 0 bases and J gave up 0 bases; unmatched junction bases: 12. As DNA, the CDR3 is TGTGCCAGCAGCTTAGCGAGCGGGATAGGGCTTACTAGCACAGATACGCAGTATTTT. This sequence encodes CASSLASGIGLTSTDTQYF.

There are a few counts of this clone. J is TRBJ2-1 and V is TRBV6-1, with 9 bases fitting TRBD1. In germline, CDR1 is MNHNS, CDR2 SASEGT. Trimming took 6 bases from V and 4 from J; bases not matched to a gene: 7. The CDR3 runs 15 residues. The chain's CDR3 is CASSMTGGSYNEQFF. The CDR3 nucleotides read TGTGCCAGCAGCATGACAGGGGGATCGTACAATGAGCAGTTCTTC.

The chain joins TRBV6-5 to TRBJ1-2; D remains ambiguous. The CDR3 consists of 15 residues. Germline CDR1 is MNHEY and CDR2 is SVGAGI. Trimming removed 4 bases at V and 5 bases at J, with 17 bases between. The CDR3 is CASSSETPIPYGYTF. The CDR3 DNA sequence: TGTGCCAGCAGTTCTGAAACTCCAATCCCGTATGGCTACACCTTC.

This chain links TRBV30 with TRBJ2-7, with 13 bases identical to TRBD2. CDR3 length equals 16 residues. Germline CDR1 and CDR2: GTSNPN and SVGIG (reference sequence). The ends lost 2 bases at V and 5 bases at J; junction bases unmatched: 9. In DNA, the CDR3 is TGTGCCTGGAGTACCACCCTCGGACTAGCGGGAGACGAGCAGTACTTC. It specifies CAWSTTLGLAGDEQYF.

The chain links TRBV29-1 to TRBJ2-7, with a weak D call TRBD2 (5 bases). Trimming left V 4 bases short and J 0 bases short, with 10 bases between. Looked up from germline, CDR1 is SQVTM and CDR2 is ANQGSEA. CDR3 length: 13 amino acids. The CDR3 loop reads CSVVVGGSYEQYF. The DNA for the CDR3 is TGCAGCGTTGTAGTCGGAGGCTCCTACGAGCAGTACTTC.

This sequence joins TRBV19 and TRBJ1-1, with D perhaps TRBD1 (5 bases). Germline V gene data show CDR1 as LNHDA and CDR2 as SQIVND (reference sequence). Trimming cost V 3 bases and J 2 bases, with 19 bases left between them. The CDR3 extends over 17 amino acids. CDR3: CASSMHRGTGANTEAFF. The CDR3 DNA reads as TGTGCCAGTAGTATGCATCGGGGGACTGGGGCCAACACTGAAGCTTTCTTT.

This sequence joins TRBV19 and TRBJ2-1, with unresolved D. The CDR3 is made up of 13 amino acids. V lost 3 bases and J lost 5, with 8 bases in between. Germline CDR1 is LNHDA and CDR2 is SQIVND (reference sequence). The CDR3 region is CASSILSHNEQFF. DNA for the CDR3: TGTGCCAGTAGTATTTTGTCTCACAATGAGCAGTTCTTC.

For this clone: The same CDR3 also results from other DNA sequences found in this sample. The chain links TRBV27 to TRBJ1-1; D unclear. Germline V lookup: CDR1 MNHEY, CDR2 SMNVEV (reference sequence). The CDR3 is made up of 14 amino acids. Trimming cost V 3 bases and J 1 base, with 9 bases left between them. Here the CDR3 reads CASSFMGANTEAFF. The CDR3 bases are TGTGCCAGCAGTTTCATGGGAGCGAACACTGAAGCTTTCTTT.

V gene TRBV6-6 combines with J gene TRBJ2-5; D is ambiguous. The germline V and J ends were trimmed by 6 bases and 7 bases, with 12 bases remaining between them. The CDR3 totals 12 residues. The V gene's germline CDR1 is MNHNY and CDR2 SVGAGI (reference sequence). The CDR3 spells CASSSPGGTQYF. Written as DNA, the CDR3 is TGTGCCAGCAGCTCCCCCGGCGGGACCCAGTACTTC.

The gene calls are TRBV10-3 and TRBJ1-4, with D unresolved. V was trimmed by 4 bases and J by 3 bases, leaving 15 bases between them. The length of the CDR3 is 16 residues. The germline CDR1 and CDR2 sequences are ENHRY and SYGVKD. The CDR3 bases are TGTGCCATCAGTGCGGCCCCGCGTCGGCCTAATGAAAAACTGTTTTTT. This encodes CAISAAPRRPNEKLFF.

This chain links TRBV27 with TRBJ1-5, with TRBD1 matching over 7 bases. Germline loops: CDR1 MNHEY, CDR2 SMNVEV (reference sequence). This CDR3 is built from 15 residues. Trimming cost V 6 bases and J 1 base; bases outside gene matches: 6. CDR3 bases: TGTGCCAGCAGCCCGGACAGGCAAAGCAATCAGCCCCAGCATTTT. Its translation is CASSPDRQSNQPQHF.

This clone was observed a single time. This chain connects TRBV13 to TRBJ2-5; TRBD2 is a possible D gene (5 bases). The CDR3 is made up of 16 amino acids. V was trimmed by 5 bases and J by 0 bases, leaving 16 bases between them. Germline CDR1 and CDR2: PRHDT and FYEKMQ (reference sequence). As DNA, the CDR3 is TGTGCCAGCAGCCTCAAGGGCTACGGGGACCAAGAGACCCAGTACTTC. It is translated as CASSLKGYGDQETQYF.

The V gene is TRBV27, the J gene TRBJ2-1; 8 nucleotides line up with TRBD1. Germline V gene lookup returns CDR1 MNHEY and CDR2 SMNVEV (reference sequence). This CDR3 comprises 12 residues. J gave up 9 bases and V 6 bases, and 4 bases lay outside the gene matches. The CDR3 DNA reads TGTGCCAGCAGGGAAGGGACAGGTGAGCAGTTCTTC. Protein: CASREGTGEQFF.

V is TRBV7-9 and J is TRBJ2-7, with 8 bases aligning to TRBD2. The V gene end was trimmed by 5 bases and the J gene end by 0 bases; junction bases not matched to a gene: 9. In germline, CDR1 is SEHNR, CDR2 FQNEAQ (reference sequence). The CDR3 extends over 16 amino acids. The CDR3 coding sequence is TGTGCCAGCAGCCCGAGGACTAGCCGAAGCTCCTACGAGCAGTACTTC. It translates to CASSPRTSRSSYEQYF.

The chain employs TRBV27 and TRBJ1-1; D is perhaps TRBD1 (6 bases). The germline V and J ends were trimmed by 2 bases and 2 bases, with 12 bases remaining between them. Germline CDR1 MNHEY, CDR2 SMNVEV (reference sequence). CDR3 length equals 15 residues. The CDR3 is CASSLGIGGNTEAFF. The CDR3 DNA reads as TGTGCCAGCAGTTTAGGGATAGGGGGAAACACTGAAGCTTTCTTT.

The rearrangement joins TRBV14 to TRBJ2-7, with 8 positions matching TRBD1. V shed 1 base, J shed 5 bases, and the junction held 4 bases outside the gene matches. In germline, CDR1 is SGHDN, CDR2 FVKESK. The CDR3 has 14 amino acids. CDR3 amino acids: CASSQGQGAHEQYF. Here the CDR3 DNA reads TGTGCCAGCAGCCAAGGGCAGGGGGCCCACGAGCAGTACTTC.

The chain joins TRBV9 to TRBJ2-1, with 10 bases fitting TRBD2. Germline V lookup: CDR1 SGDLS, CDR2 YYNGEE. The CDR3 consists of 17 residues. V lost 0 bases and J lost 7; bases outside the gene matches: 10. DNA for the CDR3: TGTGCCAGCAGCGTAGCCCCTCGCGGGACTAGCGCAAATGAGCAGTTCTTC. Amino acids: CASSVAPRGTSANEQFF.

The chain is built from TRBV29-1 and TRBJ2-1; 9 bases line up with TRBD2. V shed 7 bases, J shed 2 bases, and the junction held 12 bases outside the gene matches. CDR1 SQVTM and CDR2 ANQGSEA come from the germline V gene. This CDR3 is built from 16 residues. Here the CDR3 reads CSARGVAGVPYNEQFF. In DNA, the CDR3 is TGCAGCGCCAGGGGGGTAGCGGGAGTCCCCTACAATGAGCAGTTCTTC.

The chain couples TRBV28 to TRBJ2-5; either TRBD1 or TRBD2 may supply D (5 bases each). V lost 3 bases and J 5 bases, leaving 13 bases between the germline ends. This CDR3 region has 14 residues. Germline-derived CDR1 and CDR2 are MDHEN and SYDVKM. The CDR3 nucleotides read TGTGCCAGCAGTTTGAGGTCCGGGGCGGAGACCCAGTACTTC. Translation gives CASSLRSGAETQYF.

The chain is built from TRBV2 and TRBJ2-5; 8 bases match TRBD2. V lost 6 bases to trimming and J lost 5 bases; unmatched junction nucleotides: 5. The CDR3 extends over 13 amino acids. The V gene's germline CDR1 is SNHLY and CDR2 FYNNEI. CDR3 in DNA: TGTGCCAGCAGCCCGGGAGGGGTCGAGACCCAGTACTTC. It is translated as CASSPGGVETQYF.

The sample holds one count of this clone. The chain uses TRBV5-6 and TRBJ2-5; tentative D call: TRBD1 (5 bases). V was cut by 0 bases and J by 5 bases, with 11 bases left in between. The CDR3 sequence is 14 residues long. CDR1 SGHDT and CDR2 YYEEEE come from the germline V gene. The CDR3 nucleotides read TGTGCCAGCAGCTTGGTCCAGGCAGGGGAGACCCAGTACTTC. As protein: CASSLVQAGETQYF.

The chain employs TRBV6-4 and TRBJ2-7; no clear D gene. V was trimmed by 0 bases and J by 5 bases, leaving 8 bases between them. Per the germline V gene, CDR1 is MRHNA and CDR2 is SNTAGT. The CDR3 is 13 residues long. The chain's CDR3 is CASSDSVGNEQYF. The CDR3, as DNA: TGTGCCAGCAGTGACTCTGTGGGGAACGAGCAGTACTTC.

The chain has TRBV10-3 and TRBJ1-5; D call uncertain. Trimming stripped 3 bases from V and 0 bases from J, with 12 bases between. From germline, CDR1 is ENHRY and CDR2 SYGVKD. This CDR3 region has 16 residues. The CDR3 reads CAISEEPADSNQPQHF. The CDR3 DNA is TGTGCCATCAGTGAAGAGCCAGCCGATAGCAATCAGCCCCAGCATTTT.

This chain joins TRBV5-1 and TRBJ2-1, with D perhaps assigned TRBD1 or TRBD2 (5 bases each). The CDR3 is 16 residues long. Germline-derived CDR1 and CDR2 are SGHRS and YFSETQ. The V end was cut by 0 bases, the J end by 4 bases, with 14 bases between. CDR3 protein: CASSLGDRTRYNEQFF. CDR3 DNA sequence: TGCGCCAGCAGCTTGGGGGACCGGACTCGATACAATGAGCAGTTCTTC.

The V gene is TRBV28, the J gene TRBJ2-7; a possible D gene is TRBD2 (6 bases). Germline assignment: CDR1 MDHEN and CDR2 SYDVKM. V dropped 4 bases and J dropped 3 bases, with 16 bases sitting between them. The CDR3 runs to 15 residues. This CDR3 reads CASSYRRARFYEQYF. In DNA, the CDR3 is TGTGCCAGCAGTTATAGGAGGGCTAGATTCTACGAGCAGTACTTC.

The rearrangement uses TRBV9 and TRBJ2-1, with TRBD2 matching over 14 bases. V shed 5 bases, J shed 6 bases, and the junction held 4 bases outside the gene matches. The germline CDR1 and CDR2 sequences are SGDLS and YYNGEE. The CDR3 runs to 15 residues. The DNA for the CDR3 is TGTGCCAGCAGGGCCGGGACTAGCGGGAGCAATGAGCAGTTCTTC. This gives the protein CASRAGTSGSNEQFF.

V and J are TRBV13 and TRBJ2-1; the match to TRBD2 covers 13 bases. V lost 4 bases and J lost 5; bases outside the gene matches: 5. CDR1 and CDR2 from the germline V gene are PRHDT and FYEKMQ (reference sequence). The CDR3 runs 16 residues. The CDR3 is CASSSPGLAGNNEQFF. The CDR3 DNA follows: TGTGCCAGCAGCTCACCGGGACTAGCGGGAAACAATGAGCAGTTCTTC.

In the case of this clone: The junction departs from the called germline gene at one end, perhaps through a read error. The rearrangement joins TRBV27 to TRBJ2-3; D is undetermined. Germline V gene sequence: CDR1 MNHEY, CDR2 SMNVEV (reference sequence). This CDR3 is built from 14 residues. This CDR3 reads CASSTTASGDPQYF. CDR3 DNA sequence: TGTGCCAGCAGTACTACGGCCAGTGGAGATCCGCAGTATTTT.